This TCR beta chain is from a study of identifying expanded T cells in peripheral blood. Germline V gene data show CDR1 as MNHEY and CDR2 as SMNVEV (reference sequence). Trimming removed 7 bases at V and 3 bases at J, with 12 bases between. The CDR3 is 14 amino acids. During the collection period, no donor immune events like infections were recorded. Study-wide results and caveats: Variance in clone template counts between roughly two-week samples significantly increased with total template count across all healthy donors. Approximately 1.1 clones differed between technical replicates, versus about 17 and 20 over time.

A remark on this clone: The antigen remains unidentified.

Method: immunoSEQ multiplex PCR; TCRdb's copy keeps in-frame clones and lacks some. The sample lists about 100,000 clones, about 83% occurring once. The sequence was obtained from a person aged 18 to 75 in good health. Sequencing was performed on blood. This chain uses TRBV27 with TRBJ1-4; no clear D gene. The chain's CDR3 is CASTPVGANEKLFF. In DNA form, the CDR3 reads TGTGCCAGCACCCCGGTAGGAGCTAATGAAAAACTGTTTTTT.